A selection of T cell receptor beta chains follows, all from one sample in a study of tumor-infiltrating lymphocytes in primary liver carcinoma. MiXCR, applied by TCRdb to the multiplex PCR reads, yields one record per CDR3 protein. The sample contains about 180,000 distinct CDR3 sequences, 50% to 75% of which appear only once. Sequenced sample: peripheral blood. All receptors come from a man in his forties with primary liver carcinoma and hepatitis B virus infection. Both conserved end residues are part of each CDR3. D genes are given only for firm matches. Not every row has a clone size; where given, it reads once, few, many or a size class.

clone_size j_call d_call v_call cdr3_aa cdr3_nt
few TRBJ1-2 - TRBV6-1 CASSEGPSVRGANYGYTF TGTGCCAGCAGTGAAGGGCCGAGCGTAAGGGGCGCTAACTATGGCTACACCTTC
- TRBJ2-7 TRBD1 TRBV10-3 CAISVFSGTGGHEQYF TGTGCCATCAGTGTTTTTTCCGGGACAGGGGGCCACGAGCAGTACTTC
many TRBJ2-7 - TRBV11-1 CASSLSFSEQYF TGTGCCAGCAGCTTAAGCTTCTCCGAGCAGTACTTC
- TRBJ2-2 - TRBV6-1 CASSGGETWPIGELFF TGTGCCAGCAGTGGAGGGGAGACATGGCCAATCGGGGAGCTGTTTTTT
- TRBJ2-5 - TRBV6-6 CASSYSRQQETQYF TGTGCCAGCAGTTACTCGCGGCAGCAAGAGACCCAGTACTTC
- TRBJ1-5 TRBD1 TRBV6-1 CASSPTGNNQPQHF TGTGCCAGCAGCCCGACAGGGAACAATCAGCCCCAGCATTTT
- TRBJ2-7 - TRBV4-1 CVSSLGEQTYEQYF TGCGTCAGCAGCCTCGGGGAACAGACTTACGAGCAGTACTTC
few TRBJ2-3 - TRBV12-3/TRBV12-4 CASSHRGTDTQYF TGTGCCAGCAGTCATAGGGGCACAGATACGCAGTATTTT
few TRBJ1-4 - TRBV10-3 CAISGTENEKLFF TGTGCCATCAGTGGGACAGAGAATGAAAAACTGTTTTTT
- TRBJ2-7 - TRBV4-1 CASSQRSLGDNSYEQYF TGCGCCAGCAGCCAACGTAGTCTGGGAGACAACTCCTACGAGCAGTACTTC
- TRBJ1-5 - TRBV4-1 CASSTGTQTQPHHF TGTGCCAGCAGCACCGGGACACAGACCCAGCCCCATCATTTT
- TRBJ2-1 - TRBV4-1 CASSRPGGKKRECLSSYNEQFF TGCGCCAGCAGCCGACCAGGGGGAAAAAAGCGGGAGTGCTTAAGCTCCTACAATGAGCAGTTCTTC
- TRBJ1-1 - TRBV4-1 CASSQGRNTEAFF TGCGCCAGCAGCCAAGGGAGGAACACTGAAGCTTTCTTT
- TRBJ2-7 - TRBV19 CASSPGPAGEQYF TGTGCCAGTAGTCCCGGACCCGCCGGGGAGCAGTACTTC
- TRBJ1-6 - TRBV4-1 CASSQESGNSPLHF TGCGCCAGCAGCCAAGAGTCTGGAAATTCACCCCTCCACTTT
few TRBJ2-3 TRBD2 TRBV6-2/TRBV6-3 CASRGTSTDTQYF TGTGCCAGCAGGGGGACTAGCACGGATACGCAGTATTTT
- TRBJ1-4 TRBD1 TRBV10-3 CAVGTGGDEKLFF TGTGCCGTCGGGACAGGGGGCGATGAAAAACTGTTTTTT
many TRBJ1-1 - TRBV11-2 CASSSQPDLGAFF TGTGCCAGCAGCTCCCAGCCCGACCTCGGAGCTTTCTTT
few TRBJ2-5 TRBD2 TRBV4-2 CASSQIAGEETQYF TGTGCCAGCAGCCAAATAGCGGGAGAGGAGACCCAGTACTTC
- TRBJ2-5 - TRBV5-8 CASSPKTIQETQYF TGTGCCAGCAGCCCAAAGACAATTCAGGAGACCCAGTACTTC
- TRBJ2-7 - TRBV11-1 CASNLATASYKQYF TGTGCCAGCAACTTAGCGACGGCTTCTTACAAGCAGTACTTC
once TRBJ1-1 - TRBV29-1 CSVVVGTSGWTEAFF TGCAGCGTTGTAGTCGGGACCAGCGGGTGGACTGAAGCTTTCTTT
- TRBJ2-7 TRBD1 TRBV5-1 CASSPAVTGNSYEQCF TGCGCCAGCAGCCCGGCCGTGACAGGGAACTCCTACGAGCAGTGCTTC
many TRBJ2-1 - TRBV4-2 CASSPTVNSYNEQFF TGTGCCAGCAGCCCGACCGTGAACTCCTACAATGAGCAGTTCTTC